This TCR beta chain was captured in a study of cytomegalovirus exposure and HLA in healthy donors. This CDR3 is built from 14 residues. Germline values: CDR1 LGHNA, CDR2 YSLEER. V gave up 3 bases and J gave up 3 bases, with 11 bases separating them. PCR was performed using 60 Vbeta and 13 Jbeta primers. The method was immunoSEQ multiplex PCR; TCRdb's version includes in-frame clones alone and lacks a portion of them. The table shows 170,000 or so clones, with 80% occurring only once. Sequencing used PBMCs. This chain uses TRBV4-3 with TRBJ1-2; D is perhaps TRBD1 (5 bases). The TCR was taken from a boy aged 10-17 years in good health and CMV-seronegative. CDR3 sequence (DNA): TGCGCCAGCAGCCATTCGGGGGTGGACTATGGCTACACCTTC. Protein product: CASSHSGVDYGYTF.